A selection of T cell receptor beta chains follows, all from one sample in a study of blood T cell repertoires in COVID-19. The assay was immunoSEQ multiplex PCR, and TCRdb's table has in-frame clones only and misses some. Of 100,000 to 150,000 clones in the sample, 88% were seen once. The sequencing input was peripheral blood. Receptors were obtained from a man aged 45-65 years with acute or convalescent COVID-19. Each CDR3 is given with its conserved first and last residue. D genes are given only for firm matches. Where a row states a size, it is once, few, many or the class of an expanded clone; other rows omit it.

V: TRBV7-8
D: .
size: .
J: TRBJ2-7
DNA: TGTGCCAGCAGTTACAAAATCTACGAGCAGTACTTC
CDR3: CASSYKIYEQYF

V: TRBV5-4
D: .
size: once
J: TRBJ1-5
DNA: TGTGCCAGCAGCCAAAAAAATAGCAATCAGCCCCAGCATTTT
CDR3: CASSQKNSNQPQHF

V: TRBV6-5
D: TRBD1
size: .
J: TRBJ1-1
DNA: TGTGCCAGCAGTCCGGGACAGGGGAGGGCTGAAGCTTTCTTT
CDR3: CASSPGQGRAEAFF

V: TRBV28
D: TRBD1
size: .
J: TRBJ1-4
DNA: TGTGCCAGCAGTTTATCCGGGACAGGGCCTGAAAAACTGTTTTTT
CDR3: CASSLSGTGPEKLFF

V: TRBV14
D: .
size: .
J: TRBJ1-5
DNA: TGTGCCAGCAGCCCACGTCCATCAACAGGGAATGATAGCAATCAGCCCCAGCATTTT
CDR3: CASSPRPSTGNDSNQPQHF

V: TRBV7-2
D: .
size: .
J: TRBJ1-6
DNA: TGTGCCAGCAGCTTAATGTCGGATAATTCACCCCTCCACTTT
CDR3: CASSLMSDNSPLHF

V: TRBV7-9
D: TRBD1
size: .
J: TRBJ1-2
DNA: TGTGCCAGCAGCCGAGCGGGGACAGGGGATAGGGGCTATGGCTACACCTTC
CDR3: CASSRAGTGDRGYGYTF

V: TRBV10-2
D: .
size: .
J: TRBJ2-2
DNA: TGCGCCAGCAACCAGCCCTCCGGGACTGATACCGGGGAGCTGTTTTTT
CDR3: CASNQPSGTDTGELFF

V: TRBV3-1/TRBV3-2
D: .
size: once
J: TRBJ2-4
DNA: TGTGCCAGCAGCCAAGGGCCGCAGTACATTCAGTACTTC
CDR3: CASSQGPQYIQYF

V: TRBV19
D: TRBD1
size: .
J: TRBJ1-6
DNA: TGTGCCAGTAGTCCCACTCGGGACAGAACCAATTCACCCCTCCACTTT
CDR3: CASSPTRDRTNSPLHF

V: TRBV2
D: .
size: .
J: TRBJ2-3
DNA: TGTGCCAGCAGCTATAATAGCGGCACAGATACGCAGTATTTT
CDR3: CASSYNSGTDTQYF

V: TRBV5-4
D: .
size: .
J: TRBJ1-2
DNA: TGTGCCAGCAGCTTGGACAGGGTAGGCTATGGCTACACCTTC
CDR3: CASSLDRVGYGYTF

V: TRBV6-4
D: TRBD1
size: .
J: TRBJ2-3
DNA: TGTGCCAGCAGTGAGACAGGGAGCACAGATACGCAGTATTTT
CDR3: CASSETGSTDTQYF

V: TRBV18
D: .
size: few
J: TRBJ2-3
DNA: TGTGCCAGCTCACCAGGGGGGTCCACAGATACGCAGTATTTT
CDR3: CASSPGGSTDTQYF

V: TRBV9
D: TRBD2
size: .
J: TRBJ2-2
DNA: TGTGCCAGCAGACCGGGACTAGCGCCCACCGGGGAGCTGTTTTTT
CDR3: CASRPGLAPTGELFF

V: TRBV3-1/TRBV3-2
D: TRBD1
size: once
J: TRBJ1-5
DNA: TGTGCCAGCAGCCAAGTGGCAGGGGGTTCTCAGCCCCAGCATTTT
CDR3: CASSQVAGGSQPQHF

V: TRBV4-1
D: TRBD1
size: .
J: TRBJ2-7
DNA: TGCGCCAGCAGCCCCGCCCTTTCCGGGACAGGGGTCGGCGAGCAGTACTTC
CDR3: CASSPALSGTGVGEQYF

V: TRBV5-1
D: TRBD2
size: few
J: TRBJ2-3
DNA: TGCGCCAGCAGCCTTTTGGGGGGTAGCGGGAGAGGGACAGATACGCAGTATTTT
CDR3: CASSLLGGSGRGTDTQYF

V: TRBV7-2
D: TRBD1
size: few
J: TRBJ2-7
DNA: TGTGCCAGCAGCTTAGCGCGGACAGGGACTCCCTACGAGCAGTACTTC
CDR3: CASSLARTGTPYEQYF

V: TRBV19
D: .
size: .
J: TRBJ1-2
DNA: TGTGCCAGTTCAACAGGGCGCTATGGCTACACCTTC
CDR3: CASSTGRYGYTF

V: TRBV5-5
D: .
size: .
J: TRBJ1-2
DNA: TGTGCCAGCAGCTTGGGTGGGCCAGGCTCGAACTATGGCTACACCTTC
CDR3: CASSLGGPGSNYGYTF

V: TRBV11-2
D: TRBD2
size: .
J: TRBJ2-1
DNA: TGTGCCAGCAGCTTAGTCGACAGACTAGCGGGAGGGGGTGAGCAGTTCTTC
CDR3: CASSLVDRLAGGGEQFF

V: TRBV19
D: .
size: .
J: TRBJ1-5
DNA: TGTGCCAGTAGTATTCCGGGGTCGGGGGGCAATCAGCCCCAGCATTTT
CDR3: CASSIPGSGGNQPQHF

V: TRBV6-1
D: TRBD1
size: .
J: TRBJ1-4
DNA: TGTGCCAGCAGTGAGACGGGACAGGGAACTGAAAAACTGTTTTTT
CDR3: CASSETGQGTEKLFF

V: TRBV27
D: .
size: .
J: TRBJ2-4
DNA: TGTGCCAGCAGTTTGGACTGGAACACACTAGCCAAAAACATTCAGTACTTC
CDR3: CASSLDWNTLAKNIQYF